Listed below are T cell receptor beta chains from one sample, sequenced in a study of blood T cell repertoires in COVID-19. TCRdb's table, derived via immunoSEQ multiplex PCR, lists solely in-frame clones and lacks some. The sample includes some 74,000 clones, approximately 80% seen only once; the top ten take less than 45%. The sample taken for sequencing was peripheral blood. The receptors shown here come from a man older than 75 with acute or convalescent COVID-19. Each CDR3 is given with its conserved first and last residue. D genes are given only for firm matches. Clone size is given for some rows only: seen once, a few or many times, or a class if the clone is expanded.

J	D	size	V	CDR3	DNA
TRBJ2-7	-	-	TRBV6-2/TRBV6-3	CASSYSVGGTYEQYF	TGTGCCAGCAGTTACTCGGTCGGAGGTACCTACGAGCAGTACTTC
TRBJ1-4	-	few	TRBV5-1	CASSELLEGRAEKLFF	TGCGCCAGCAGCGAGCTCCTGGAGGGGCGAGCCGAAAAACTGTTTTTT
TRBJ1-5	TRBD1	-	TRBV24-1	CATSEPGQGNQPQHF	TGTGCCACCAGTGAACCGGGACAGGGAAATCAGCCCCAGCATTTT
TRBJ2-5	TRBD1	-	TRBV5-1	CASTTGFGETQYF	TGCGCCAGCACGACAGGGTTCGGAGAGACCCAGTACTTC
TRBJ1-1	TRBD1	-	TRBV6-6	CAIGTDTEAFF	TGTGCCATCGGGACAGACACTGAAGCTTTCTTT
TRBJ1-1	-	-	TRBV23-1	CAPEGGATEAFF	TGCGCCCCGGAGGGAGGGGCCACTGAAGCTTTCTTT
TRBJ2-3	-	once	TRBV28	CASNLQTPGGYTQYF	TGTGCCAGCAATTTACAGACCCCAGGTGGTTATACGCAGTATTTT
TRBJ2-5	-	few	TRBV28	CASSAVGQQETQYF	TGTGCCAGCAGCGCCGTTGGACAGCAAGAGACCCAGTACTTC
TRBJ2-7	TRBD2	-	TRBV10-2	CASRGGLAAYEQYF	TGCGCCAGCAGGGGGGGACTAGCGGCCTACGAGCAGTACTTC
TRBJ2-7	TRBD2	-	TRBV7-2	CASSPRGVAGGYEQYF	TGTGCCAGCAGCCCCCGAGGGGTAGCGGGGGGTTACGAGCAGTACTTC
TRBJ2-6	TRBD1	-	TRBV11-3	CASSFGQELGANVLTF	TGTGCCAGCAGCTTCGGACAGGAGCTTGGGGCCAACGTCCTGACTTTC
TRBJ1-2	-	-	TRBV6-5	CASSYFSTTREGGYTF	TGTGCCAGCAGTTACTTTTCTACGACACGAGAGGGCGGCTACACCTTC
TRBJ1-1	TRBD1	-	TRBV7-6	CASSLADRATEAFF	TGTGCCAGCAGCTTAGCCGACAGGGCCACTGAAGCTTTCTTT
TRBJ2-3	TRBD1	-	TRBV10-1	CASSQTGLITDTQYF	TGCGCCAGCAGCCAGACAGGGTTGATCACAGATACGCAGTATTTT
TRBJ2-1	-	-	TRBV19	CASSTQRPGGEQFF	TGTGCCAGTAGTACCCAACGGCCCGGCGGTGAGCAGTTCTTC
TRBJ2-7	TRBD1	-	TRBV19	CASTPSPGQGIYEQYF	TGTGCCAGTACCCCCTCACCGGGACAGGGGATTTACGAGCAGTACTTC
TRBJ1-1	-	-	TRBV20-1	CSSSRNTEAFF	TGCAGCTCGAGTAGGAACACTGAAGCTTTCTTT
TRBJ2-2	TRBD2	-	TRBV28	CASSLIGASGRTGELFF	TGTGCCAGCAGTTTAATAGGGGCTAGCGGGAGAACCGGGGAGCTGTTTTTT
TRBJ2-3	TRBD2	-	TRBV6-2/TRBV6-3	CASSYGLAGGGDTQYF	TGTGCCAGCAGTTACGGGCTAGCGGGAGGTGGTGATACGCAGTATTTT
TRBJ2-7	-	-	TRBV19	CAPSDTSYEQYF	TGTGCCCCCTCGGACACTTCCTACGAGCAGTACTTC
TRBJ2-1	TRBD2	-	TRBV11-1	CASSRFTSGVYNEQFF	TGTGCCAGCAGCCGCTTTACTAGCGGGGTCTACAATGAGCAGTTCTTC
TRBJ1-5	-	-	TRBV2	CASTAGDLNQPQHF	TGTGCCAGCACGGCAGGCGACCTCAATCAGCCCCAGCATTTT
TRBJ2-7	-	medium-sized	TRBV19	CASSMGQIHYEQYF	TGTGCCAGTAGTATGGGGCAGATCCACTACGAGCAGTACTTC
TRBJ1-2	-	-	TRBV18	CASSPGQLDYGYTF	TGTGCCAGCTCACCCGGACAGTTAGATTATGGCTACACCTTC